The 12 T cell receptor beta chains presented below share a single source sample, sequenced in a study of T cell repertoires in cytomegalovirus infection. TCRdb fed the reads into MiXCR, producing one record per CDR3 protein. There are 310,000 or so distinct CDR3 sequences in the sample; roughly a tenth occur only once, and less than 3% lies in the top ten. Sequencing input: PBMCs. The receptors come from a human donor in good health (CMV status not recorded). Some clones in this sample may be carry-over from other donors' samples.

To note about this clonotype: A single base separates this from a much larger clone, so it may be a read error. The genes are TRBV7-9 and TRBJ1-2; D may be TRBD1 (5 bases). This CDR3 contains 17 residues. Germline assignment: CDR1 SEHNR and CDR2 FQNEAQ (reference sequence). The CDR3, as DNA: TGTGACAGCAGCCGAAGGGGAGGGGTAGTTCTCCACTATGGCTACACCTTC. Its protein is CDSSRRGGVVLHYGYTF. The whole variable domain, filled in from reference TRBV7-9 and TRBJ1-2, reads DTGVSQNPRHKITKRGQNVTFRCDPISEHNRLYWYRQTLGQGPEFLTYFQNEAQLEKSRLLSDRFSAERPKGSFSTLEIQRTEQGDSAMYLCDSSRRGGVVLHYGYTFGSGTRLTVV.

This clonotype was recorded at least ten times. The gene calls are TRBV6-1 and TRBJ1-3, with D uncertain. This CDR3 has 14 residues. Trimming took off 6 bases at V and 8 bases at J, with 17 bases between the two ends. Germline assignment: CDR1 MNHNS and CDR2 SASEGT. CDR3 loop: CASSDRETHYTIYF. Written as DNA, the CDR3 is TGTGCCAGCAGCGACCGGGAAACGCACTACACCATATATTTT.

The sample holds many counts of this clonotype. The V and J genes are TRBV20-1 and TRBJ1-1, with 12 bases identical to TRBD1. V shed 3 bases, J shed 5 bases, and the junction held 10 bases outside the gene matches. The CDR3 is 16 residues long. Germline V CDR1 and CDR2: DFQATT, SNEGSKA (reference sequence). CDR3 in DNA: TGCAGTGCTAGTTCCCGGGACAGGGGGCTGGGGACTGAAGCTTTCTTT. Translating gives CSASSRDRGLGTEAFF.

In its sample, this clonotype was seen many times. The V gene is TRBV28, the J gene TRBJ1-2; TRBD1 aligns across 9 bases. V trimming: 5 bases; J trimming: 4 bases; junction bases outside the gene matches: 8. The CDR3 consists of 15 residues. Germline V gene sequence: CDR1 MDHEN, CDR2 SYDVKM. Here the CDR3 DNA reads TGTGCCAGCAGTCCCGGGGACAGGGTTGGCTATGGCTACACCTTC. The encoded protein is CASSPGDRVGYGYTF.

This clonotype was counted at least ten times. This chain links TRBV9 with TRBJ1-6, with D maybe TRBD1 (5 bases). The CDR3 has 14 residues. V shed 2 bases and J shed 9 bases, with 12 bases lying between them. Germline CDR1 reads SGDLS; CDR2 reads YYNGEE. In DNA form, the CDR3 reads TGTGCCAGCAGCGTGGGGGATGAGACTTCACCCCTCCACTTT. Its translation: CASSVGDETSPLHF.

The sample holds many counts of this clonotype. The chain couples TRBV11-2 to TRBJ2-1, with TRBD2 matching 9 bases. V lost 7 bases, J lost 8 bases, and 9 bases stayed unmatched. This CDR3 has 14 residues. From germline, CDR1 is SGHAT and CDR2 FQNNGV. CDR3 DNA sequence: TGTGCCAGCACCGTCGGGCGGGGGGGCTATGAGCAGTTCTTC. The encoded protein is CASTVGRGGYEQFF.

This clonotype has ten or more counts. This chain links TRBV7-2 with TRBJ2-7; 10 bases fit TRBD2. This CDR3 spans 15 amino acids. Germline V gene sequence: CDR1 SGHTA, CDR2 FQGNSA. V shed 0 bases and J 3 bases; nucleotides not matched to a gene: 2. The CDR3 sequence: CASSLASGGFYEQYF. The CDR3 DNA is TGTGCCAGCAGCTTAGCTAGCGGGGGGTTCTACGAGCAGTACTTC. The whole variable domain, remainder taken from reference TRBV7-2 and TRBJ2-7, is GAGVSQSPSNKVTEKGKDVELRCDPISGHTALYWYRQSLGQGLEFLIYFQGNSAPDKSGLPSDRFSAERTGGSVSTLTIQRTQQEDSAVYLCASSLASGGFYEQYFGPGTRLTVT.

This clonotype was seen ten or more times. V and J are TRBV7-9 and TRBJ2-6, with TRBD1 identical over 9 bases. In germline, CDR1 is SEHNR, CDR2 FQNEAQ (reference sequence). The CDR3 extends over 17 amino acids. The V segment lost 5 bases and the J segment 3 bases; nucleotides outside the gene matches: 8. The CDR3 nucleotides are TGTGCCAGCAGCATGGGACAGGGATTATATGGGGCCAACGTCCTGACTTTC. Protein product: CASSMGQGLYGANVLTF. The full variable domain, with the rest looked up from reference TRBV7-9 and TRBJ2-6, is DTGVSQNPRHKITKRGQNVTFRCDPISEHNRLYWYRQTLGQGPEFLTYFQNEAQLEKSRLLSDRFSAERPKGSFSTLEIQRTEQGDSAMYLCASSMGQGLYGANVLTFGAGSRLTVL.

This clonotype was counted many times. The chain recombines TRBV4-1 with TRBJ2-1; D tentatively fits TRBD1 or TRBD2 (5 bases each). V lost 4 bases and J 9 bases, leaving 16 bases between the germline ends. Germline V lookup: CDR1 MGHRA, CDR2 YSYEKL. The CDR3 has 14 amino acids. CDR3 nucleotide sequence: TGCGCCAGCAGCCCCGGGACGGCTGTCCGTGAGCAGTTCTTC. Its protein product is CASSPGTAVREQFF.

The chain links TRBV29-1 to TRBJ1-2, with D hard to call. This CDR3 contains 12 residues. V was clipped by 2 bases and J by 3 bases, with 7 bases between them. Looked up from germline, CDR1 is SQVTM and CDR2 is ANQGSEA. The CDR3 sequence is CSVEREDYGYTF. In nucleotides, the CDR3 is TGCAGCGTTGAAAGGGAGGACTATGGCTACACCTTC.

This clonotype showed up many times. The chain has TRBV12-3 or TRBV12-4 and TRBJ2-3, with 8 bases that match TRBD2. Germline trimming cut 5 bases from V and 1 base from J; bases unmatched to any gene: 11. This CDR3 has 17 residues. CDR3 nucleotide sequence: TGTGCCAGCAGTCCCCCGGGGGGGGGCCTCCGCACAGATACGCAGTATTTT. Amino acid sequence: CASSPPGGGLRTDTQYF.

This clonotype showed up many times. The rearrangement uses TRBV6-6 and TRBJ2-3; a possible D gene is TRBD1 (5 bases). V gave up 4 bases and J gave up 4 bases, with 15 bases separating them. Germline lookup yields CDR1 MNHNY and CDR2 SVGAGI (reference sequence). The CDR3 extends over 15 amino acids. The CDR3 nucleotides are TGTGCCAGCAGTTCACCCCCATCAGGGTCAGATACGCAGTATTTT. Translated, it gives CASSSPPSGSDTQYF.